The clone carrying this T cell receptor beta chain was observed at least ten times. Germline V gene sequence: CDR1 MDHEN, CDR2 SYDVKM. The CDR3 is made up of 15 amino acids. V was clipped by 3 bases and J by 7 bases; unmatched bases: 5. This specimen comes from a study of blood T cells in healthy people across ages. Sample-barcoded 5' priming and a J-beta primer mix drove a second PCR of roughly 7 to 11 cycles. Each sample provided no less than 2.5 million CDR3-containing paired-end reads. TCRdb processed the 5' RACE reads anew with MiXCR; each CDR3 protein has one entry. The table has about 630,000 distinct CDR3 sequences, 20% to 25% seen once. The authors isolated at least 6 million PBMCs per sample.

This chain connects TRBV28 to TRBJ2-2, with TRBD2 matching over 10 bases. This TCR was recovered from a man between 65 and 85 years old in good health. Sequences were obtained from blood. DNA of the CDR3: TGTGCCAGCAGTTTTAGACTAGCGGGTGGCGGGGAGCTGTTTTTT. Protein sequence: CASSFRLAGGGELFF.